This T cell receptor beta chain was identified in a study of blood T cells in healthy people across ages. Findings and limits, study-wide: Per million T cells, TCR beta diversity dropped roughly linearly as age increased.

Alongside a J-beta primer mix, a sample-barcoded 5' primer served in a second PCR lasting about 7 to 12 cycles. Template switching added a 12-random-nucleotide identifier to every cDNA molecule. Any given sample supplied a minimum of 3 million CDR3-containing paired-end reads. MiXCR, run by TCRdb on the 5' RACE reads, gives a single entry per CDR3 protein. The table shows approximately 800,000 distinct CDR3 sequences, with around 62% occurring only once. Caucasian individuals from Russia who were healthy and aged roughly 6 to 95 acted as donors. Comment on this clonotype: No antigen is known for it.

Deletions cut 0 bases from V and 6 bases from J, with 7 bases between. The CDR3 is 13 residues long. From germline, CDR1 is MNHNY and CDR2 SVGAGI (reference sequence). Sequenced material: blood. The receptor comes from a man younger than 40 in good health. This chain connects TRBV6-6 to TRBJ2-3; no clear D. The CDR3: CASSYSTQDTQYF. The DNA of the CDR3 is TGTGCCAGCAGTTACTCGACCCAGGATACGCAGTATTTT.